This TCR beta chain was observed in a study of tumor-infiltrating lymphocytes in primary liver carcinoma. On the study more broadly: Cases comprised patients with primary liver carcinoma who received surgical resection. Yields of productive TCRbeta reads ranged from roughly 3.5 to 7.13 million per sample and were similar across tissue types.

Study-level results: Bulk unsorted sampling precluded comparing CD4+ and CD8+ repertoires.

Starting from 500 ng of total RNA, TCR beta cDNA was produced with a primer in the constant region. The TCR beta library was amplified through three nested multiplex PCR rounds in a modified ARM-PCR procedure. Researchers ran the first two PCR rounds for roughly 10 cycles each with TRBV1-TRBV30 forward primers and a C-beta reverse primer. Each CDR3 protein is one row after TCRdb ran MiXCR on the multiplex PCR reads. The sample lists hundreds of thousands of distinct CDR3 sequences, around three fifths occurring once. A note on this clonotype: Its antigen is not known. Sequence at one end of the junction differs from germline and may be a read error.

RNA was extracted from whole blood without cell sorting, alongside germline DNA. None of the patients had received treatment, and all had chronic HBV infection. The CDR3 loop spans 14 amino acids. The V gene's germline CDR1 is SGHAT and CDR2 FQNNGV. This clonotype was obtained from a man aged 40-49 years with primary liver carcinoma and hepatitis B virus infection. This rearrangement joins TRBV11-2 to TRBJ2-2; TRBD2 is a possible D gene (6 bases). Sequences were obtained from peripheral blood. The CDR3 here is CASSLPEAGGELLF. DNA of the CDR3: TGTGCCAGCAGCCTCCCCGAAGCAGGCGGGGAGCTGCTTTTT.